These 8 T cell receptor beta chains were sequenced from one sample in a study of shared clonotypes between healthy human individuals. Here immunoSEQ multiplex PCR was the method, and the copy in TCRdb shows in-frame clones only, minus some. The sample records a few million clones, just over 90% being singletons. The material sequenced was naive CD4+ T cells from PBMCs. Subset of the sample: CD45RA+ positively selected. Every receptor here comes from a man aged 18 to 30 in good health. Some clones in this sample may be carry-over from other donors' samples.

The chain has TRBV2 and TRBJ1-5; D gene uncertain. V lost 11 bases and J 9 bases, leaving 20 bases between the germline ends. Germline V gene sequence: CDR1 SNHLY, CDR2 FYNNEI. This CDR3 region has 13 residues. CDR3 sequence (DNA): TGTGCCGGCCGGACTGCCATTGATTTGCCCCAGCATTTT. The encoded protein is CAGRTAIDLPQHF. The full variable domain, completed using reference TRBV2 and TRBJ1-5, is EPEVTQTPSHQVTQMGQEVILRCVPISNHLYFYWYRQILGQKVEFLVSFYNNEISEKSEIFDDQFSVERPDGSNFTLKIRSTKLEDSAMYFCAGRTAIDLPQHFGDGTRLSIL.

This chain connects TRBV5-5 to TRBJ1-5, with unresolved D. Trimming removed 4 bases at V and 1 base at J, with 15 bases between. The CDR3 loop spans 16 amino acids. CDR1 is SGHKS, CDR2 YYEKEE, per germline (reference sequence). The CDR3 region is CASSPLLGVSNQPQHF. CDR3 nucleotide sequence: TGTGCCAGCAGCCCCCTCCTAGGTGTGAGCAATCAGCCCCAGCATTTT.

J is TRBJ2-7 and V is TRBV19; D is ambiguous. The CDR3 runs to 15 residues. Trimming cost V 4 bases and J 7 bases, with 20 bases left between them. Germline V gene sequence: CDR1 LNHDA, CDR2 SQIVND (reference sequence). CDR3 sequence: CASSTRPQASQEQYF. DNA for the CDR3: TGTGCCAGTAGTACCCGCCCCCAAGCGTCTCAGGAGCAGTACTTC.

This rearrangement joins TRBV29-1 to TRBJ2-5; unclear D gene. Trimming took off 4 bases at V and 1 base at J, with 7 bases between the two ends. Germline CDR1 SQVTM, CDR2 ANQGSEA. The CDR3 has 12 amino acids. CDR3: CSVVTFQETQYF. CDR3 DNA sequence: TGCAGCGTTGTGACTTTCCAAGAGACCCAGTACTTC.

J is TRBJ1-5 and V is TRBV29-1; D is possibly TRBD1 (5 bases). This CDR3 spans 12 amino acids. V was cut by 7 bases and J by 0 bases, with 7 bases left in between. Germline lookup yields CDR1 SQVTM and CDR2 ANQGSEA. The CDR3 DNA sequence: TGCAGCGGAGGGGATAGCAATCAGCCCCAGCATTTT. Translating gives CSGGDSNQPQHF.

The gene calls are TRBV28 and TRBJ2-1, with D tentatively TRBD2 (5 bases). V shed 7 bases and J shed 4 bases, with 11 bases lying between them. This CDR3 has 13 amino acids. Germline V CDR1 and CDR2: MDHEN, SYDVKM. CDR3 bases: TGTGCCAGCAATAGCGAGTGGTACAATGAGCAGTTCTTC. It codes for CASNSEWYNEQFF.

The chain is built from TRBV11-2 and TRBJ2-5; 9 bases line up with TRBD1. V shed 5 bases and J 7 bases; nucleotides not matched to a gene: 5. The CDR3 consists of 13 residues. CDR1 and CDR2 from the germline V gene are SGHAT and FQNNGV. DNA of the CDR3: TGTGCCAGCAGCGCGGACAGGGGAGGGACCCAGTACTTC. Translated, it gives CASSADRGGTQYF.

This chain uses TRBV11-2 with TRBJ2-5; possibly TRBD1 for D (5 bases). The CDR3 sequence is 18 residues long. Per the germline V gene, CDR1 is SGHAT and CDR2 is FQNNGV. V lost 3 bases to trimming and J lost 1 base, with 21 bases between them. CDR3 region: CASSLSGLSGFSQETQYF. The CDR3 DNA reads TGTGCCAGCAGCTTGAGTGGGCTGTCAGGGTTTAGCCAAGAGACCCAGTACTTC.